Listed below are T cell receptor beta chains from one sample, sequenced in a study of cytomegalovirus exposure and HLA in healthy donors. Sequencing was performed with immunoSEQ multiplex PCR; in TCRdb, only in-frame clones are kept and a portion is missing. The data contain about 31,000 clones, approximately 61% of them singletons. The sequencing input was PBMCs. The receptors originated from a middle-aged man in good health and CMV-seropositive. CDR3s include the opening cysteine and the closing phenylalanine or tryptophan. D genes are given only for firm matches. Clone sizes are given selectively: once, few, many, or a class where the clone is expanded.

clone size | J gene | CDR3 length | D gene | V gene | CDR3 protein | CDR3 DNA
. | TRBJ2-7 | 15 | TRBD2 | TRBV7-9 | CASSGAGGSPYEQYF | TGTGCCAGCAGCGGCGCGGGAGGGTCTCCCTACGAGCAGTACTTC
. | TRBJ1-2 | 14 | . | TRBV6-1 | CASSPQGSNYGYTF | TGTGCCAGCAGTCCCCAGGGCTCGAACTATGGCTACACCTTC
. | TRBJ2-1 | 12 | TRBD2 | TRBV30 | CACQRGNNEQFF | TGTGCCTGTCAGCGGGGTAACAATGAGCAGTTCTTC
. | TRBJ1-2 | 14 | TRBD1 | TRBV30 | CAWSKRGRGSGYTF | TGTGCCTGGAGTAAAAGGGGGCGAGGTAGTGGCTACACCTTC
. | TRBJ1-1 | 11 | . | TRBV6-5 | CASSLGTEAFF | TGTGCCAGCAGTCTAGGCACTGAAGCTTTCTTT
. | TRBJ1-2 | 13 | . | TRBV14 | CASRAATNYGYTF | TGTGCCAGCAGGGCAGCGACTAACTATGGCTACACCTTC
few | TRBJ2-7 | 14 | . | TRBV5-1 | CASALPAGAGEQYF | TGCGCCAGCGCCCTTCCGGCAGGGGCGGGTGAGCAGTACTTC
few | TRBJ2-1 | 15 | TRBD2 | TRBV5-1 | CASRTGTSGRNEQFF | TGCGCCAGCAGAACCGGGACTAGCGGGAGAAATGAGCAGTTCTTC
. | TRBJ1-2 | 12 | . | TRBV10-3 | CATTQTDYGYTF | TGTGCCACCACACAGACGGATTATGGCTACACCTTC
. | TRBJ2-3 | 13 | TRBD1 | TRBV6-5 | CASSRQGTDTQYF | TGTGCCAGCAGCCGACAGGGTACAGATACGCAGTATTTT
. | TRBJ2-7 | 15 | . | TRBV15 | CATSRDTLASYEQYF | TGTGCCACCAGCAGAGATACACTAGCCTCCTACGAGCAGTACTTC
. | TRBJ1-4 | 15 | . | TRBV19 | CASRQRAATNEKLFF | TGTGCCAGTAGGCAAAGAGCCGCAACTAATGAAAAACTGTTTTTT
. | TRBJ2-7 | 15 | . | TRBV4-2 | CASSQAHLPLYEQYF | TGTGCCAGCAGCCAAGCTCACCTACCGCTCTACGAGCAGTACTTC
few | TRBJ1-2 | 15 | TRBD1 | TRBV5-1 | CASSPRQGPNYGYTF | TGCGCCAGCAGCCCCCGACAGGGACCTAACTATGGCTACACCTTC
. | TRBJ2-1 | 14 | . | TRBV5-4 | CASTVGSFPNEQFF | TGTGCCAGCACTGTCGGGAGTTTTCCCAATGAGCAGTTCTTC
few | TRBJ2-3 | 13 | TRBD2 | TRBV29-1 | CSVGLAQSDTQYF | TGCAGCGTGGGACTAGCGCAGTCAGATACGCAGTATTTT
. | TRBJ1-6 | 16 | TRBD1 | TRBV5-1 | CASRTGTGDYNSPLHF | TGCGCCAGCAGGACCGGGACAGGGGATTATAATTCACCCCTCCACTTT
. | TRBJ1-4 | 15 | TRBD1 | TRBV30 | CASGSRGQPYEKLFF | TGTGCCTCAGGAAGCCGGGGACAGCCGTATGAAAAACTGTTTTTT
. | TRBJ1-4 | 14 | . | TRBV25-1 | CASSRREYDEKLFF | TGTGCCAGCAGTAGGAGGGAATACGATGAAAAACTGTTTTTT
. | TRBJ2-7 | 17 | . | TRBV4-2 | CASSQVAGRQSSHEQYF | TGTGCCAGCAGCCAAGTGGCGGGAAGACAGTCATCCCACGAGCAGTACTTC
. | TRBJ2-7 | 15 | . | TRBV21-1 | CASSTLAGCPYEQYF | TGTGCCAGCAGCACTCTAGCGGGTTGCCCCTACGAGCAGTACTTC
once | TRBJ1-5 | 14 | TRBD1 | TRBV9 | CASSVGQGNQPQHF | TGTGCCAGCAGCGTAGGACAGGGGAATCAGCCCCAGCATTTT
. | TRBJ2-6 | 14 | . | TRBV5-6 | CASSGGSGANVLTF | TGTGCCAGCAGCGGAGGATCTGGGGCCAACGTCCTGACTTTC
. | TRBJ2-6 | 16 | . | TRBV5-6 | CASSLWGSSGANVLTF | TGTGCCAGCAGCCTATGGGGCAGCTCTGGGGCCAACGTCCTGACTTTC
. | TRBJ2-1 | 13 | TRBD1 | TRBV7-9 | CASSINRGRGQFF | TGTGCCAGCAGCATTAACAGGGGGCGCGGGCAGTTCTTC
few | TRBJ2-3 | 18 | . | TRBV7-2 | CASSLEAAGRGSTDTQYF | TGTGCCAGCAGCTTAGAGGCCGCTGGCAGGGGCAGCACAGATACGCAGTATTTT
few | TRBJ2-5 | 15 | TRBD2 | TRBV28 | CASSSLAGGSETQYF | TGTGCCAGCAGTTCTCTAGCGGGGGGGAGTGAGACCCAGTACTTC
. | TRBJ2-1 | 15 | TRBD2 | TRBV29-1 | CSVEPLAGGLNEQFF | TGCAGCGTGGAACCTCTAGCGGGGGGGCTCAATGAGCAGTTCTTC
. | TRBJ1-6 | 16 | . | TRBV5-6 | CASSPRGYSYNSPLHF | TGTGCCAGCAGCCCCCGGGGGTACTCCTATAATTCACCCCTCCACTTT
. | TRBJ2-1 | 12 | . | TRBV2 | CASSRRGDEQFF | TGTGCCAGCAGCCGCAGGGGCGATGAGCAGTTCTTC
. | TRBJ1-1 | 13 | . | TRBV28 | CASSLGDTPEAFF | TGTGCCAGCAGTCTCGGGGACACACCTGAAGCTTTCTTT
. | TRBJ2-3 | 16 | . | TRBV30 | CAWSVGEDRSTDTQYF | TGTGCCTGGAGTGTTGGGGAGGACAGGAGCACAGATACGCAGTATTTT
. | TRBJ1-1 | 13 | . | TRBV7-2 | CASSSQGDTEAFF | TGTGCCAGCAGCTCCCAGGGTGACACTGAAGCTTTCTTT
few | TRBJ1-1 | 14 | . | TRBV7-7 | CASTPTASSTEAFF | TGTGCTAGCACCCCGACAGCTTCCAGCACTGAAGCTTTCTTT
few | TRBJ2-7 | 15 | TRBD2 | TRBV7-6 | CASSPRTSGSYEQYF | TGTGCCAGCAGCCCTCGGACTAGCGGGAGCTACGAGCAGTACTTC
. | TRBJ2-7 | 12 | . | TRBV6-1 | CASSPQGNEQYF | TGTGCCAGCAGCCCACAGGGAAACGAGCAGTACTTC
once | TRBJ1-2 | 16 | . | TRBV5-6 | CASSYGGAGFNYGYTF | TGTGCCAGCAGCTACGGGGGAGCCGGGTTTAACTATGGCTACACCTTC
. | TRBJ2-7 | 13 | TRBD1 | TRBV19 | CATTQGATYEQYF | TGTGCCACCACCCAGGGGGCGACCTACGAGCAGTACTTC
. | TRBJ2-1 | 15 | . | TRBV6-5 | CASSSPGRDYNEQFF | TGTGCCAGCAGTTCCCCAGGCCGAGACTACAATGAGCAGTTCTTC
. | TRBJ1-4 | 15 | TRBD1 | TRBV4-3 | CASSHAGDRSEKLFF | TGCGCCAGCAGCCACGCCGGGGACAGGTCGGAAAAACTGTTTTTT
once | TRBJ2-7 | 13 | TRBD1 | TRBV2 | CATSGQGAYEQYF | TGTGCCACCTCGGGACAGGGGGCTTACGAGCAGTACTTC
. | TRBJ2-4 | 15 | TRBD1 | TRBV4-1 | CASSQGPGQGNIQYF | TGCGCCAGCAGCCAAGGTCCGGGACAGGGGAACATTCAGTACTTC
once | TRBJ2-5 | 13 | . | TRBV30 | CASSQGSQETQYF | TGTGCCTCCTCACAGGGAAGCCAAGAGACCCAGTACTTC
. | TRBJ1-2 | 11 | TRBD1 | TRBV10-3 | CATGTGNGYTF | TGTGCCACCGGGACAGGGAACGGCTACACCTTC
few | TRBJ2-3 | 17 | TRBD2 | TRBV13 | CASSHLLAGTETDTQYF | TGTGCCAGCAGCCACCTCCTAGCGGGGACTGAAACAGATACGCAGTATTTT
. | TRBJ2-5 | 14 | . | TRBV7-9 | CASSLASTGETQYF | TGTGCCAGCAGCTTAGCCTCTACGGGGGAGACCCAGTACTTC
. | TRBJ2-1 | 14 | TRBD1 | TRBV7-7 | CASSLRTGGDEQFF | TGTGCCAGCAGCTTACGGACAGGGGGAGATGAGCAGTTCTTC
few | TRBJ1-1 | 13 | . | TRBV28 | CASTIQSNTEAFF | TGTGCCAGCACCATCCAGTCCAACACTGAAGCTTTCTTT